The rows below give T cell receptor beta chains drawn from one sample of a study of PD-L1 blockade in urothelial cancer. Sequenced by immunoSEQ multiplex PCR; TCRdb stores in-frame clones only, minus some. The table records around 30,000 clones, approximately 80% of them present only once. Sequencing was performed on PBMCs, taken around atezolizumab (anti-PD-L1) treatment. These receptors originate from a man in his sixties or seventies with urothelial cancer. Both conserved end residues are part of each CDR3. D genes are given only for firm matches. Rows may omit the clone size; those that give it use once, few, many or a size class.

size: NA; D: TRBD1; V: TRBV5-6; J: TRBJ2-7; CDR3: CASSIGTVGYEQYF; DNA: TGTGCCAGCAGCATCGGGACAGTTGGCTACGAGCAGTACTTC
size: once; D: TRBD1; V: TRBV29-1; J: TRBJ2-7; CDR3: CSCGQVGEQYF; DNA: TGCAGTTGCGGACAGGTCGGCGAGCAGTACTTC
size: NA; D: NA; V: TRBV28; J: TRBJ2-7; CDR3: CASTLGSRQYF; DNA: TGTGCCAGCACCCTTGGGAGCCGGCAGTACTTC
size: NA; D: NA; V: TRBV9; J: TRBJ1-1; CDR3: CASSSLGTLNTEAFF; DNA: TGTGCCAGCAGCTCCCTTGGGACTCTAAACACTGAAGCTTTCTTT
size: few; D: TRBD1; V: TRBV7-2; J: TRBJ2-4; CDR3: CASSWRQGEDIQYF; DNA: TGTGCCAGCAGCTGGAGACAGGGGGAGGACATTCAGTACTTC
size: NA; D: NA; V: TRBV5-1; J: TRBJ2-3; CDR3: CASSLAGQGGDTQYF; DNA: TGCGCCAGCAGCTTGGCCGGGCAGGGGGGAGATACGCAGTATTTT
size: NA; D: TRBD1; V: TRBV9; J: TRBJ1-1; CDR3: CASSSGQGTRRGTEAFF; DNA: TGTGCCAGCTCTTCAGGACAGGGGACTCGAAGGGGAACTGAAGCTTTCTTT
size: NA; D: TRBD1; V: TRBV7-3; J: TRBJ1-2; CDR3: CASSLGQGNYGYTF; DNA: TGTGCCAGCAGCTTGGGACAGGGGAACTATGGCTACACCTTC
size: once; D: NA; V: TRBV5-1; J: TRBJ1-1; CDR3: CASGPGDGMNTEAFF; DNA: TGCGCCAGCGGGCCGGGGGATGGGATGAACACTGAAGCTTTCTTT
size: NA; D: NA; V: TRBV5-1; J: TRBJ1-4; CDR3: CASSLGQGNEKLFF; DNA: TGCGCCAGCAGCTTGGGCCAGGGTAATGAAAAACTGTTTTTT
size: NA; D: NA; V: TRBV29-1; J: TRBJ2-3; CDR3: CSVNSGDTQYF; DNA: TGCAGCGTAAACAGTGGGGATACGCAGTATTTT
size: NA; D: TRBD2; V: TRBV6-5; J: TRBJ2-7; CDR3: CASSRGGQDSYEQYF; DNA: TGTGCCAGCAGCCGGGGGGGACAAGACTCCTACGAGCAGTACTTC
size: NA; D: TRBD1; V: TRBV28; J: TRBJ1-1; CDR3: CASSLPGGNEAFF; DNA: TGTGCCAGCAGTCTCCCAGGGGGCAATGAAGCTTTCTTT
size: NA; D: NA; V: TRBV5-4; J: TRBJ2-1; CDR3: CASSLRGSFRDEQFF; DNA: TGTGCCAGCAGCTTGAGGGGCTCCTTTAGAGATGAGCAGTTCTTC
size: NA; D: TRBD2; V: TRBV2; J: TRBJ2-3; CDR3: CASSWTSGRANTQYF; DNA: TGTGCCAGCAGTTGGACTAGCGGGAGGGCAAATACGCAGTATTTT
size: NA; D: NA; V: TRBV2; J: TRBJ2-7; CDR3: CASSEPFSYEQYF; DNA: TGTGCCAGCAGTGAACCTTTCTCCTACGAGCAGTACTTC
size: NA; D: NA; V: TRBV7-8; J: TRBJ2-3; CDR3: CASSPLERVTDTQYF; DNA: TGTGCCAGCAGCCCCCTCGAGCGGGTCACAGATACGCAGTATTTT
size: NA; D: NA; V: TRBV9; J: TRBJ2-2; CDR3: CASSGGLYTGELFF; DNA: TGTGCCAGCAGCGGTGGACTTTACACCGGGGAGCTGTTTTTT
size: NA; D: NA; V: TRBV5-6; J: TRBJ1-1; CDR3: CASSWGVATEAFF; DNA: TGTGCCAGCAGCTGGGGGGTGGCCACTGAAGCTTTCTTT
size: few; D: NA; V: TRBV5-1; J: TRBJ2-7; CDR3: CASSVDSYEQYF; DNA: TGCGCCAGCAGCGTTGACAGCTACGAGCAGTACTTC
size: NA; D: NA; V: TRBV27; J: TRBJ1-3; CDR3: CASSSTSSGNTIYF; DNA: TGTGCCAGCAGCTCTACGAGCTCTGGAAACACCATATATTTT
size: NA; D: NA; V: TRBV18; J: TRBJ2-1; CDR3: CASSGRRGQYNEQFF; DNA: TGTGCCAGCTCCGGTAGGAGGGGGCAATACAATGAGCAGTTCTTC
size: NA; D: NA; V: TRBV7-9; J: TRBJ2-1; CDR3: CASSLSQADNEQFF; DNA: TGTGCCAGCAGCTTATCTCAAGCGGACAATGAGCAGTTCTTC
size: NA; D: TRBD1; V: TRBV29-1; J: TRBJ1-2; CDR3: CSAQPGQGDYGYTF; DNA: TGCAGCGCCCAGCCGGGACAGGGGGACTATGGCTACACCTTC
size: few; D: TRBD2; V: TRBV7-2; J: TRBJ2-3; CDR3: CASRPGLAGGGGDTQYF; DNA: TGTGCCAGCAGACCCGGACTAGCGGGGGGGGGAGGAGATACGCAGTATTTT
size: once; D: NA; V: TRBV27; J: TRBJ2-3; CDR3: CASGNWADTQYF; DNA: TGTGCCAGCGGCAATTGGGCGGATACGCAGTATTTT
size: NA; D: TRBD2; V: TRBV29-1; J: TRBJ2-7; CDR3: CSERTSGGEQYF; DNA: TGCAGCGAACGGACTAGCGGTGGCGAGCAGTACTTC
size: NA; D: NA; V: TRBV5-1; J: TRBJ2-1; CDR3: CASSHDGEAALNEQFF; DNA: TGCGCCAGCAGCCACGACGGGGAGGCTGCCCTCAATGAGCAGTTCTTC
size: NA; D: NA; V: TRBV7-2; J: TRBJ1-2; CDR3: CASSRGAIDGYTF; DNA: TGTGCCAGCAGCCGGGGGGCGATAGATGGCTACACCTTC
size: NA; D: TRBD1; V: TRBV5-1; J: TRBJ2-1; CDR3: CASSLEGQGARNEQFF; DNA: TGCGCCAGCAGCTTGGAGGGACAGGGGGCAAGGAATGAGCAGTTCTTC